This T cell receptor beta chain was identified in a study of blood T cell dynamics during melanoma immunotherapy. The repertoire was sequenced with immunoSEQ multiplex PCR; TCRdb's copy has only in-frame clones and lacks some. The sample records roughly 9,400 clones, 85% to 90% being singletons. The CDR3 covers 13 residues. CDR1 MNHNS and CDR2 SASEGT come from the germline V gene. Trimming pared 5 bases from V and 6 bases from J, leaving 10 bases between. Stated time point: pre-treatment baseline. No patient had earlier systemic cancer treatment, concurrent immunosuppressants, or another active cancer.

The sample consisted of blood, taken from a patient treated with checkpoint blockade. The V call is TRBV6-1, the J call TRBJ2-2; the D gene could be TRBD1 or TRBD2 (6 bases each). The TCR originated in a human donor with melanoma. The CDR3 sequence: CASSHREAGELFF. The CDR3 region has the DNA TGTGCCAGCAGTCACAGGGAGGCCGGGGAGCTGTTTTTT.